The 2 T cell receptor beta chains reported below all come from one sample, sequenced in a study of T cells in lung cancer brain metastases. Only in-frame clones appear in the TCRdb table, and some are missing; sequencing was by immunoSEQ multiplex PCR. The sample contains approximately 3,500 clones, roughly nine tenths of which appear only once. The specimen was tumor tissue from the primary lung tumor. These receptor sequences come from a woman aged 50 to 65 with non-small cell lung cancer.

The V gene is TRBV10-1, the J gene TRBJ1-5; 8 positions agree with TRBD1. V shed 3 bases, J shed 0 bases, and the junction held 4 bases outside the gene matches. The germline V gene encodes CDR1 WNHNN and CDR2 SYGVQD (reference sequence). CDR3 length: 16 amino acids. In DNA form, the CDR3 reads TGCGCCAGCAGTGACGGACAGGGATATAGCAATCAGCCCCAGCATTTT. It codes for CASSDGQGYSNQPQHF.

The chain's CDR3 is CASSFLRGGPFHGEAGELFF. The CDR3 DNA sequence: TGTGCCAGCAGTTTTTTGCGGGGGGGGCCGTTTCACGGTGAGGCCGGGGAGCTGTTTTTT. The chain employs TRBV27 and TRBJ2-2; 9 bases are shared with TRBD2. This CDR3 spans 20 amino acids. The ends lost 3 bases at V and 6 bases at J; junction bases unmatched: 20. The germline V gene has CDR1 MNHEY and CDR2 SMNVEV (reference sequence).